The TCR beta chain described here comes from a study of blood T cell repertoires in COVID-19. Study processing details: Amplification with reference gene primers provided the estimates of nucleated cell counts. Profiling relied on immunoSEQ multiplex PCR, and the TCRdb table lists in-frame clones only, not all of them. For V, J and clone size, that table is used; D and trimming come from the DNA. The sample consists of over 200,000 clones, 75% to 85% of them appearing once. This clone was found once. V shed 5 bases and J shed 9 bases, with 17 bases lying between them. There are 13 residues in the CDR3.

This receptor was identified in a woman aged 25 to 39 with COVID-19, enrolled during active disease. Sequencing was performed on peripheral blood. The chain uses TRBV12-3 or TRBV12-4 and TRBJ2-7, with a tentative D call TRBD1 (6 bases). DNA of the CDR3: TGTGCCAGCAGTACCGGACAGTCCATGGGGCAGTACTTC. Its protein product is CASSTGQSMGQYF.